This T cell receptor (beta chain) appears in the sequencing data of a study of identical twins. Germline CDR1 is SGHRS and CDR2 is YFSETQ. Trimming removed 0 bases from V and 6 bases from J; junction bases left unmatched: 6. The CDR3 extends over 16 amino acids. This clonotype was detected a few times. Through template switching, a universal primer site was introduced, and the cDNA contained unique molecular identifiers. TCRdb reprocessed the 5' RACE reads via MiXCR and lists one record per CDR3 protein. The sample includes roughly 250,000 distinct CDR3 sequences, about 7.3% seen only once; the top ten take under 4%. Another study also made use of these data, one on yellow fever vaccine responses in identical twins.

What was sequenced was memory (CD45RO+) T cells sorted from blood. The J gene is TRBJ1-6, the V gene TRBV5-1; 7 bases align to TRBD1. This TCR was recovered from a woman aged 18-30 years in good health. CDR3 sequence: CASSLEGGDGNSPLHF. The CDR3 nucleotides are TGCGCCAGCAGCTTGGAAGGGGGCGACGGTAATTCACCCCTCCACTTT.